This T cell receptor (beta chain) was sequenced during a study of shared clonotypes between healthy human individuals. Measured with immunoSEQ multiplex PCR; TCRdb has only the in-frame clones, and not every one. The sample shows more than 150,000 clones, 65% to 80% of them seen only once. This clone was recorded a few times. CDR3 length: 14 amino acids. CDR1 is ENHRY, CDR2 SYGVKD, per germline. The V gene lost 0 bases and the J gene lost 1 base, with 3 bases spanning the gap. The source material was memory CD4+ T cells sorted from blood. Subset denoted: CD45RA-negative fraction. V usage is TRBV10-3 and J usage is TRBJ2-2; no reliable D call. The sequence was collected from a man younger than 40 in good health. In nucleotides, the CDR3 is TGTGCCATCAGTGAGTCACAGAACACCGGGGAGCTGTTTTTT. Amino acid sequence: CAISESQNTGELFF.